The 29 T cell receptor beta chains given below trace back to one sample, sequenced in a study of cytomegalovirus exposure and HLA in healthy donors. Here immunoSEQ multiplex PCR was the method, and the copy in TCRdb shows in-frame clones only, minus some. The sample has tens of thousands of clones, less than 96% seen once. The specimen was PBMCs. Receptors originate from a woman aged 18-29 years in good health and CMV-seronegative.

This rearrangement joins TRBV5-1 to TRBJ2-1, with TRBD2 identical over 8 bases. CDR3 size: 19 residues. V lost 2 bases, J lost 4 bases, and 17 bases stayed unmatched. CDR1 is SGHRS, CDR2 YFSETQ, per germline. The CDR3 region has the DNA TGCGCCAGCAGCTTCGGTAGCGGGATCCTTAAGGACCCTTACAATGAGCAGTTCTTC. This codes for CASSFGSGILKDPYNEQFF.

This sequence joins TRBV4-3 and TRBJ1-2; no definite D call. The V gene lost 3 bases and the J gene lost 2 bases, with 13 bases spanning the gap. The CDR3 totals 15 residues. CDR1 is LGHNA and CDR2 is YSLEER in the germline V gene. The CDR3, as DNA: TGCGCCAGCAGCCACCTCATGGGAGGGAACTATGGCTACACCTTC. It specifies CASSHLMGGNYGYTF.

This sequence joins TRBV18 and TRBJ2-3; 10 bases are shared with TRBD1. Germline V lookup: CDR1 KGHSH, CDR2 LQKENI. The V and J ends lost 3 bases and 4 bases, in that order; junction bases with no gene match: 4. The length of the CDR3 is 15 residues. The CDR3: CASSPTGGPADTQYF. In DNA form, the CDR3 reads TGTGCCAGCTCACCGACAGGGGGCCCCGCAGATACGCAGTATTTT. The full variable domain, in which reference TRBV18 and TRBJ2-3 provide the parts outside the CDR3, is NAGVMQNPRHLVRRRGQEARLRCSPMKGHSHVYWYRQLPEEGLKFMVYLQKENIIDESGMPKERFSAEFPKEGPSILRIQQVVRGDSAAYFCASSPTGGPADTQYFGPGTRLTVL.

The CDR3 DNA sequence: TGTGCCAGCAGAAAACTGGCAGGAGGACAAGAGACCCAGTACTTC. It translates to CASRKLAGGQETQYF. The V gene is TRBV6-1, the J gene TRBJ2-5; D might be TRBD2 (5 bases). The CDR3 spans 15 residues. CDR1 is MNHNS and CDR2 is SASEGT in the germline V gene. With 6 bases removed from V and 2 bases from J, the gap between germline ends came to 16 bases.

The DNA for the CDR3 is TGTGCCAGCCAAAGGTTGCGGGGCGCAGATACGCAGTATTTT. Protein product: CASQRLRGADTQYF. This chain links TRBV6-5 with TRBJ2-3, with D possibly being TRBD2 (6 bases). This CDR3 is built from 14 residues. Looked up from germline, CDR1 is MNHEY and CDR2 is SVGAGI. V lost 8 bases and J lost 4, with 16 bases in between.

A word on this clone: At the DNA level, this CDR3 is encoded by other sequences in the same sample as well. J is TRBJ2-7 and V is TRBV28; D may be TRBD1 (5 bases). Germline V lookup: CDR1 MDHEN, CDR2 SYDVKM. The length of the CDR3 is 14 residues. The V end lost 3 bases, the J end lost 0 bases, and 9 bases lay between the germline ends. CDR3 coding DNA: TGTGCCAGCAGTTTTGGGCAGGGCTCCTACGAGCAGTACTTC. Translation gives CASSFGQGSYEQYF.

The chain recombines TRBV15 with TRBJ2-3; 13 bases fit TRBD2. CDR1 and CDR2 from the germline V gene are LNHNV and YYDKDF (reference sequence). The CDR3 extends over 17 amino acids. V lost 0 bases, J lost 3 bases, and 3 bases stayed unmatched. CDR3 coding DNA: TGTGCCACCAGCAGAGACCCGACTAGCGGGGGGACAGATACGCAGTATTTT. This sequence encodes CATSRDPTSGGTDTQYF. The full variable domain, in which reference TRBV15 and TRBJ2-3 provide the parts outside the CDR3, is DAMVIQNPRYQVTQFGKPVTLSCSQTLNHNVMYWYQQKSSQAPKLLFHYYDKDFNNEADTPDNFQSRRPNTSFCFLDIRSPGLGDTAMYLCATSRDPTSGGTDTQYFGPGTRLTVL.

The chain couples TRBV13 to TRBJ2-1; no clear D gene. Germline V gene data show CDR1 as PRHDT and CDR2 as FYEKMQ (reference sequence). The CDR3 is 15 residues long. The V gene lost 3 bases and the J gene lost 2 bases, with 11 bases spanning the gap. CDR3: CASSFWATTYNEQFF. The CDR3 DNA sequence: TGTGCCAGCAGCTTCTGGGCTACCACCTACAATGAGCAGTTCTTC.

The chain combines TRBV6-5 with TRBJ2-1; D ambiguous. The length of the CDR3 is 12 residues. CDR1 and CDR2 from the germline V gene are MNHEY and SVGAGI. V dropped 6 bases and J dropped 5 bases, with 8 bases sitting between them. The chain's CDR3 is CASSALNNEQFF. The CDR3 DNA reads TGTGCCAGCAGCGCGCTCAACAATGAGCAGTTCTTC.

This clone is a singleton in its sample. The chain couples TRBV27 to TRBJ2-5, with a weak D call TRBD2 (7 bases). V lost 6 bases and J 5 bases, leaving 13 bases between the germline ends. The germline V gene encodes CDR1 MNHEY and CDR2 SMNVEV (reference sequence). This CDR3 is built from 13 residues. The DNA for the CDR3 is TGTGCCAGCAGACCAAGGGGGGGGGAGACCCAGTACTTC. This translates into CASRPRGGETQYF.

As DNA, the CDR3 is TGTGCCAGCAGCTTAATCGCGACACAAGAGACCCAGTACTTC. Its protein product is CASSLIATQETQYF. The V and J genes are TRBV7-2 and TRBJ2-5; D is uncertain. The CDR3 is made up of 14 amino acids. The germline V gene encodes CDR1 SGHTA and CDR2 FQGNSA. V lost 2 bases and J lost 2, with 9 bases in between. Variable domain in full (rest from reference TRBV7-2 and TRBJ2-5): GAGVSQSPSNKVTEKGKDVELRCDPISGHTALYWYRQSLGQGLEFLIYFQGNSAPDKSGLPSDRFSAERTGGSVSTLTIQRTQQEDSAVYLCASSLIATQETQYFGPGTRLLVL.

This clone has only one observation. The chain employs TRBV5-3 and TRBJ1-5; TRBD1 might be the D (5 bases). TRBV5-3 is flagged as an ORF with uncertain function. This CDR3 region has 14 residues. The germline V and J ends were trimmed by 0 bases and 8 bases, with 12 bases remaining between them. CDR3 coding DNA: TGTGCCAGAAGCTTGGGAGGGGCGGGGGAGCCCCAGCATTTT. It encodes CARSLGGAGEPQHF.

V and J are TRBV28 and TRBJ2-5, with D unclear. Germline V gene data show CDR1 as MDHEN and CDR2 as SYDVKM. This CDR3 has 12 amino acids. Deletions cut 3 bases from V and 5 bases from J, with 7 bases between. CDR3 in DNA: TGTGCCAGCAGTTTTGTCTCGGAGACCCAGTACTTC. Protein sequence: CASSFVSETQYF.

This clone was detected only a few times. The chain uses TRBV25-1 and TRBJ2-3; the match to TRBD2 covers 8 bases. After removal of 7 bases from V and 1 base from J, the junction contained 7 bases not matched to a gene. There are 15 residues in the CDR3. CDR1 and CDR2 from the germline V gene are MGHDK and SYGVNS. The CDR3: CASTPAGDGTDTQYF. For the CDR3, the DNA is TGTGCCAGCACCCCAGCGGGAGACGGCACAGATACGCAGTATTTT.

The chain's CDR3 is CASSPRRQLGGYTF. For the CDR3, the DNA is TGTGCCAGCAGCCCGAGGCGGCAGCTTGGGGGCTACACCTTC. V gene TRBV7-9 combines with J gene TRBJ1-2; D unresolved. The length of the CDR3 is 14 residues. Germline values: CDR1 SEHNR, CDR2 FQNEAQ (reference sequence). V was clipped by 5 bases and J by 8 bases, with 18 bases between them.

This clone was detected only once. The chain recombines TRBV5-1 with TRBJ2-1; 7 bases align to TRBD1. Unmatched junction bases numbered 13, after V lost 4 bases and J lost 9 bases. This CDR3 comprises 15 residues. Germline assignment: CDR1 SGHRS and CDR2 YFSETQ. CDR3 nucleotides: TGCGCCAGCAGCCAGGGACAGTTTGGGACGGGTGAGCAGTTCTTC. Its translation: CASSQGQFGTGEQFF.

The V call is TRBV9, the J call TRBJ2-3; the match to TRBD2 covers 10 bases. Germline-derived CDR1 and CDR2 are SGDLS and YYNGEE. This CDR3 contains 19 residues. Trimming at V came to 2 bases and at J to 1 base, leaving 13 bases not matched to a gene. The CDR3 nucleotides read TGTGCCAGCAGCGTTAGCGCTAGCGGGAGCGTGGGGCGCACAGATACGCAGTATTTT. It codes for CASSVSASGSVGRTDTQYF.

The V call is TRBV5-4, the J call TRBJ1-2, with TRBD1 identical over 7 bases. Germline CDR1 SGHNT, CDR2 YYREEE (reference sequence). The J segment lost 4 bases and the V segment lost 0 bases, leaving 6 bases of the junction unmatched. The CDR3 runs to 15 residues. In DNA, the CDR3 is TGTGCCAGCAGCTTGGGGGGACAGCGGTTCTATGGCTACACCTTC. It codes for CASSLGGQRFYGYTF.

The genes are TRBV7-8 and TRBJ1-3; D gene uncertain. The V gene's germline CDR1 is SGHVS and CDR2 FQNEAQ. This CDR3 region has 14 residues. Trimming removed 6 bases at V and 0 bases at J, with 9 bases between. This chain's CDR3 is CASSPSSSGNTIYF. CDR3 nucleotides: TGTGCCAGCAGTCCCTCGAGCTCTGGAAACACCATATATTTT.

The genes are TRBV18 and TRBJ1-1; tentatively, D is TRBD1 (5 bases). CDR3 length: 14 amino acids. Germline CDR1 is KGHSH and CDR2 is LQKENI. Between the trimmed V and J ends, which lost 6 bases and 0 bases, there was a span of 11 bases. The CDR3 spells CASSLGGLNTEAFF. Here the CDR3 DNA reads TGTGCCAGCTCCCTGGGGGGGTTGAACACTGAAGCTTTCTTT.

The gene calls are TRBV2 and TRBJ2-7; 12 bases fit TRBD2. Germline CDR1 reads SNHLY; CDR2 reads FYNNEI. This CDR3 contains 15 residues. V was clipped by 2 bases and J by 10 bases; unmatched bases: 9. The CDR3 sequence is CASSELASGGGAQYF. The CDR3 coding sequence is TGTGCCAGCAGTGAACTGGCTAGCGGGGGGGGCGCACAGTACTTC.

The chain joins TRBV30 to TRBJ2-1; D is perhaps TRBD1 (5 bases). Per the germline V gene, CDR1 is GTSNPN and CDR2 is SVGIG (reference sequence). Trimming cost V 1 base and J 5 bases, with 6 bases left between them. The length of the CDR3 is 12 residues. CDR3 sequence: CAWSEGNNEQFF. The CDR3 nucleotides read TGTGCCTGGAGTGAGGGGAACAATGAGCAGTTCTTC. The variable domain in full, completed from reference TRBV30 and TRBJ2-1, reads SQTIHQWPATLVQPVGSPLSLECTVEGTSNPNLYWYRQAAGRGLQLLFYSVGIGQISSEVPQNLSASRPQDRQFILSSKKLLLSDSGFYLCAWSEGNNEQFFGPGTRLTVL.

V is TRBV7-9 and J is TRBJ2-1; TRBD2 is a possible D gene (7 bases). The CDR3 covers 15 residues. Germline CDR1 SEHNR, CDR2 FQNEAQ (reference sequence). Trimming pared 5 bases from V and 6 bases from J, leaving 17 bases between. The CDR3 bases are TGTGCCAGCAGCCCGAGACGGGGGGCCCTCAATGAGCAGTTCTTC. As protein: CASSPRRGALNEQFF.

The chain combines TRBV9 with TRBJ2-7; D might be TRBD2 (6 bases). This CDR3 has 15 residues. With 0 bases removed from V and 0 bases from J, the gap between germline ends came to 10 bases. The germline gives CDR1 SGDLS, CDR2 YYNGEE. CDR3 loop: CASSVGVAASYEQYF. Written as DNA, the CDR3 is TGTGCCAGCAGCGTAGGGGTAGCGGCCTCCTACGAGCAGTACTTC. Supplemented by reference TRBV9 and TRBJ2-7, the full variable domain reads DSGVTQTPKHLITATGQRVTLRCSPRSGDLSVYWYQQSLDQGLQFLIQYYNGEERAKGNILERFSAQQFPDLHSELNLSSLELGDSALYFCASSVGVAASYEQYFGPGTRLTVT.

The V and J genes are TRBV28 and TRBJ2-3; D is uncertain. V lost 5 bases, J lost 6 bases, and 6 bases lay in between. The CDR3 totals 11 residues. Looked up from germline, CDR1 is MDHEN and CDR2 is SYDVKM. The DNA of the CDR3 is TGTGCCAGCAGTCTGGGCGATACGCAGTATTTT. Translation: CASSLGDTQYF.

The CDR3 bases are TGTGCCAGTAGTACCCGACAAGACTACGAGCAGTACTTC. It is translated as CASSTRQDYEQYF. The chain combines TRBV19 with TRBJ2-7; the D is unclear. V was cut by 4 bases and J by 3 bases, with 10 bases left in between. The CDR3 runs 13 residues. Per germline, CDR1 LNHDA and CDR2 SQIVND (reference sequence).

The chain employs TRBV11-2 and TRBJ2-3; 9 bases agree with TRBD2. V lost 3 bases and J lost 4; bases outside the gene matches: 17. The CDR3 runs 19 residues. Looked up from germline, CDR1 is SGHAT and CDR2 is FQNNGV. CDR3 loop: CASSLVPPLAGGHADTQYF. The DNA for the CDR3 is TGTGCCAGCAGCTTGGTACCCCCCTTGGCGGGAGGGCACGCAGATACGCAGTATTTT.

A word on this clone: Other DNA sequences in this sample translate to the same CDR3. The rearrangement links TRBV18 to TRBJ1-4, with 12 bases lining up with TRBD1. V dropped 2 bases and J dropped 8; count of bases not matched to a gene: 0. This CDR3 has 14 residues. CDR1 is KGHSH and CDR2 is LQKENI in the germline V gene. CDR3 sequence: CASSPGTGGEKLFF. CDR3 sequence (DNA): TGTGCCAGCTCACCAGGGACAGGGGGCGAAAAACTGTTTTTT.

The V call is TRBV30, the J call TRBJ1-2, with a tentative D call TRBD1 (6 bases). This CDR3 is built from 12 residues. CDR1 is GTSNPN and CDR2 is SVGIG in the germline V gene (reference sequence). Trimming stripped 8 bases from V and 2 bases from J, with 12 bases between. The DNA of the CDR3 is TGTGCCGGAAAACAGGGCAACTATGGCTACACCTTC. It codes for CAGKQGNYGYTF.